This TCR beta chain was recovered during a study of blood T cell repertoires in COVID-19. Ages ranged from about 18 to 89 years, with residence in fewer than 25 US areas. This CDR3 spans 11 amino acids. V lost 5 bases and J 1 base, leaving 5 bases between the germline ends. Germline CDR1 is SQVTM and CDR2 is ANQGSEA. Libraries were prepared by immunoSEQ multiplex PCR; TCRdb keeps only in-frame clonotypes and omits some of them. This sample has some 300,000 clones, with roughly 88% found just once. Worth noting for this clone: Other nucleotide sequences in the sample specify the same CDR3.

The source is a woman aged 25-40 years who had recovered from COVID-19. The material sequenced was PBMCs or T cells enriched from blood (not recorded which). V is TRBV29-1 and J is TRBJ1-1, with TRBD1 as a possible D gene (5 bases). The DNA of the CDR3 is TGCAGCGTTAGGGGGAACACTGAAGCTTTCTTT. Its protein is CSVRGNTEAFF. The full variable domain, completed using reference TRBV29-1 and TRBJ1-1, is SAVISQKPSRDICQRGTSLTIQCQVDSQVTMMFWYRQQPGQSLTLIATANQGSEATYESGFVIDKFPISRPNLTFSTLTVSNMSPEDSSIYLCSVRGNTEAFFGQGTRLTVV.